The next 8 T cell receptor beta chains were all read from a single sample in a study of blood T cell repertoires in COVID-19. Using immunoSEQ multiplex PCR, the repertoire was profiled, and TCRdb retains in-frame clones only, with some absent. The sample contains a few hundred thousand clones, roughly 90% of which appear only once. Sequencing used peripheral blood. The receptor source for this set is a man aged 35 to 55 with acute or convalescent COVID-19.

The genes are TRBV27 and TRBJ2-2; no clear D. The V end was cut by 4 bases, the J end by 0 bases, with 15 bases between. Germline V CDR1 and CDR2: MNHEY, SMNVEV (reference sequence). The CDR3 loop spans 17 amino acids. DNA of the CDR3: TGTGCCAGCAGTTCCCTCCCAGGCGTCGCGAACACCGGGGAGCTGTTTTTT. Its protein is CASSSLPGVANTGELFF.

The CDR3 nucleotides are TGCGCCAGCAGCCAAGTTTCCGGGGATAGCACAGATACGCAGTATTTT. It is translated as CASSQVSGDSTDTQYF. The chain uses TRBV4-1 and TRBJ2-3, with D possibly TRBD2 on 5 matching bases. This CDR3 is 16 amino acids long. The germline V gene has CDR1 MGHRA and CDR2 YSYEKL. V shed 1 base and J shed 0 bases, with 11 bases lying between them.

The genes are TRBV28 and TRBJ1-2; no clear D. The CDR3 has 14 residues. The germline gives CDR1 MDHEN, CDR2 SYDVKM. With 3 bases removed from V and 4 bases from J, the gap between germline ends came to 12 bases. CDR3: CASSLSGFAYGYTF. DNA for the CDR3: TGTGCCAGCAGTTTGTCCGGGTTTGCCTATGGCTACACCTTC.

CDR3 in DNA: TGTGCCAGCAGCGTAGCCCCGGGGAACACTGAAGCTTTCTTT. It translates to CASSVAPGNTEAFF. This sequence joins TRBV9 and TRBJ1-1; no definite D call. CDR3 length: 14 residues. Trimming took 0 bases from V and 1 from J, leaving 7 bases between them. The germline gives CDR1 SGDLS, CDR2 YYNGEE.

This chain connects TRBV2 to TRBJ2-1, with TRBD2 matching over 11 bases. There are 15 residues in the CDR3. Germline trimming cut 6 bases from V and 7 bases from J; bases unmatched to any gene: 8. CDR1 and CDR2 from the germline V gene are SNHLY and FYNNEI. The chain's CDR3 is CASRRGTSGGNEQFF. CDR3 DNA: TGTGCCAGCAGGAGGGGGACTAGCGGAGGGAATGAGCAGTTCTTC.

This clone was counted a single time. The chain joins TRBV5-1 to TRBJ1-2; 7 bases align to TRBD1. Trimming took 4 bases from V and 4 from J; bases not matched to a gene: 10. Looked up from germline, CDR1 is SGHRS and CDR2 is YFSETQ. The CDR3 consists of 15 residues. CDR3 nucleotides: TGCGCCAGCAGCCTGGAAGGGGACAGCCGCTATGGCTACACCTTC. Translation: CASSLEGDSRYGYTF.

This clone occurred a few times. The V call is TRBV16, the J call TRBJ2-1; 8 bases match TRBD1. Trimming cost V 2 bases and J 6 bases; bases outside gene matches: 0. Germline V gene sequence: CDR1 KGHSY, CDR2 FQNENV. This CDR3 has 13 amino acids. CDR3 in amino acids: CASSQGQGNEQFF. The CDR3, as DNA: TGTGCCAGCAGCCAAGGACAGGGCAATGAGCAGTTCTTC.

The chain joins TRBV21-1 to TRBJ1-5. TRBV21-1 is a documented pseudogene. The CDR3 extends over 17 amino acids. CDR3 coding DNA: TGTGCCAGCAGCAAAGCGCGGGGGGCGGATAGCAATCAGCCCCAGCATTTT. Protein product: CASSKARGADSNQPQHF.